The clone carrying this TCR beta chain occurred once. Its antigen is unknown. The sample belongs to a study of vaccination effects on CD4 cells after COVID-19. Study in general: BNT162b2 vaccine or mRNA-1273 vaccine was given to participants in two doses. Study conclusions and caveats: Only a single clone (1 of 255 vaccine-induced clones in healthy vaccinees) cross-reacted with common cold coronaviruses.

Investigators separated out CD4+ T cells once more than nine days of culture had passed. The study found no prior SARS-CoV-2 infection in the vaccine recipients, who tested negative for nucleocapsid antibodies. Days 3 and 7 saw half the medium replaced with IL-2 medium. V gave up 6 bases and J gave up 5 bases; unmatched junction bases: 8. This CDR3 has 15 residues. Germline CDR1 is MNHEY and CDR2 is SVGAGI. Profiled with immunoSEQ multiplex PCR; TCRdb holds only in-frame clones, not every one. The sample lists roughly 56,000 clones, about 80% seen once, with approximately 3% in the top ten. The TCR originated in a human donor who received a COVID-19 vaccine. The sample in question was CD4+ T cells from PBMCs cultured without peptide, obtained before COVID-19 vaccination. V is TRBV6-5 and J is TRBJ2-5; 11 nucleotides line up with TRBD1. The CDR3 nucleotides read TGTGCCAGCAGAACGGGACAGGGGGGGTTGGAGACCCAGTACTTC. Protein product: CASRTGQGGLETQYF.